These 13 T cell receptor beta chains share one sample of origin, sequenced in a study of blood T cell repertoires in COVID-19. The method was immunoSEQ multiplex PCR; TCRdb's version includes in-frame clones alone and lacks a portion of them. The sample has under 200,000 clones, 85% to 90% seen once. The sample consisted of peripheral blood. The source of these receptors is a woman in her fifties or sixties with COVID-19, enrolled during active disease.

This clone was found a few times. The V gene is TRBV27, the J gene TRBJ2-7, with TRBD1 matching 9 bases. Germline CDR1 is MNHEY and CDR2 is SMNVEV (reference sequence). The CDR3 consists of 15 residues. The J segment lost 2 bases and the V segment lost 8 bases, leaving 10 bases of the junction unmatched. This CDR3 is CASATPGTGTYEQYF. In nucleotides, the CDR3 is TGTGCCAGCGCCACTCCCGGGACAGGGACCTACGAGCAGTACTTC.

The chain has TRBV6-6 and TRBJ2-2; 7 positions match TRBD1. V lost 11 bases to trimming and J lost 4 bases; unmatched junction nucleotides: 7. From germline, CDR1 is MNHNY and CDR2 SVGAGI (reference sequence). The CDR3 length is 13 residues. This CDR3 is CALGGQSTGELFF. The CDR3 bases are TGTGCCTTAGGGGGACAGTCCACCGGGGAGCTGTTTTTT.

This clone was detected once. The V call is TRBV4-1, the J call TRBJ2-2; perhaps TRBD2 as D (6 bases). CDR1 is MGHRA, CDR2 YSYEKL, per germline. The CDR3 sequence is 15 residues long. V was clipped by 3 bases and J by 8 bases, with 16 bases between them. The CDR3 DNA sequence: TGCGCCAGCAGCCAGCCAGGGACTGCCAAGGGGGAGCTGTTTTTT. Translation: CASSQPGTAKGELFF.

This clone appeared a single time. The chain employs TRBV12-3 or TRBV12-4 and TRBJ2-7; D is perhaps TRBD1 (6 bases). The CDR3 contains 13 residues. V was cut by 8 bases and J by 2 bases, with 13 bases left in between. CDR3 amino acids: CASRLSGAYEQYF. For the CDR3, the DNA is TGTGCCAGCCGCCTTTCAGGGGCCTACGAGCAGTACTTC.

The rearrangement joins TRBV9 to TRBJ1-4; TRBD1 agrees at 10 bases. V trimming: 0 bases; J trimming: 7 bases; junction bases outside the gene matches: 9. The length of the CDR3 is 17 residues. Germline CDR1 SGDLS, CDR2 YYNGEE. CDR3 sequence: CASSVGTGGYRGEKLFF. The CDR3 bases are TGTGCCAGCAGCGTAGGGACAGGGGGATATCGCGGTGAAAAACTGTTTTTT. The variable domain in full, completed from reference TRBV9 and TRBJ1-4, reads DSGVTQTPKHLITATGQRVTLRCSPRSGDLSVYWYQQSLDQGLQFLIQYYNGEERAKGNILERFSAQQFPDLHSELNLSSLELGDSALYFCASSVGTGGYRGEKLFFGSGTQLSVL.

The gene calls are TRBV10-3 and TRBJ1-4; D is perhaps TRBD1 (5 bases). Germline values: CDR1 ENHRY, CDR2 SYGVKD. The V and J ends lost 10 bases and 5 bases respectively, with 11 bases between them. The CDR3 runs 12 residues. DNA for the CDR3: TGTGCCACCTCTCGGGGGAATGAAAAACTGTTTTTT. As protein: CATSRGNEKLFF.

The chain links TRBV4-1 to TRBJ2-2; the match to TRBD2 covers 11 bases. This CDR3 region has 17 residues. The germline V gene encodes CDR1 MGHRA and CDR2 YSYEKL. With V trimmed by 2 bases and J by 7 bases, 9 bases remained unmatched. The CDR3 reads CASSQTELAGVFGELFF. The CDR3 DNA sequence: TGCGCCAGCAGCCAAACGGAACTAGCGGGAGTTTTCGGGGAGCTGTTTTTT.

The sample holds a few counts of this clone. This chain uses TRBV27 with TRBJ1-5; D gene uncertain. This CDR3 has 13 residues. CDR1 is MNHEY, CDR2 SMNVEV, per germline (reference sequence). V dropped 3 bases and J dropped 5 bases, with 8 bases sitting between them. CDR3 protein: CASSFGSDQPQHF. CDR3 DNA: TGTGCCAGCAGTTTCGGGTCCGATCAGCCCCAGCATTTT.

V gene TRBV3-1 (or the pseudogene TRBV3-2) combines with J gene TRBJ2-5; unclear D gene. Trimming pared 0 bases from V and 5 bases from J, leaving 13 bases between. The CDR3 covers 15 residues. Germline V gene lookup returns CDR1 LGHDT and CDR2 YNNKEL (reference sequence). The CDR3 region has the DNA TGTGCCAGCAGCCAAGATTGGGCAGGTGGGGAGACCCAGTACTTC. Protein: CASSQDWAGGETQYF.

J is TRBJ1-6 and V is TRBV7-6, with D possibly being TRBD1 (6 bases). Germline CDR1 reads SGHVS; CDR2 reads FNYEAQ. The CDR3 contains 17 residues. V lost 5 bases to trimming and J lost 2 bases, with 16 bases between them. The chain's CDR3 is CASSPERGAAYNSPLHF. DNA of the CDR3: TGTGCCAGCAGCCCGGAGCGGGGGGCCGCCTATAATTCACCCCTCCACTTT.

This sequence joins TRBV12-3 or TRBV12-4 and TRBJ1-6, with 7 bases fitting TRBD1. V trimming: 5 bases; J trimming: 7 bases; junction bases outside the gene matches: 2. The CDR3 has 13 amino acids. CDR3 in amino acids: CASSAGGNSPLHF. For the CDR3, the DNA is TGTGCCAGCAGTGCAGGGGGGAATTCACCCCTCCACTTT.

J is TRBJ1-1 and V is TRBV2; D perhaps matches TRBD1 (5 bases). Germline V gives CDR1 SNHLY, CDR2 FYNNEI. V was cut by 5 bases and J by 0 bases, with 10 bases left in between. This CDR3 comprises 14 residues. CDR3 in DNA: TGTGCCAGCAGTCCAGGGTCCATGAACACTGAAGCTTTCTTT. Its protein product is CASSPGSMNTEAFF.

The gene calls are TRBV4-2 and TRBJ1-1, with 7 positions matching TRBD1. The length of the CDR3 is 15 residues. Germline trimming cut 5 bases from V and 4 bases from J; bases unmatched to any gene: 10. The germline gives CDR1 LGHNA, CDR2 YNFKEQ. The CDR3: CASSSYRGSATEAFF. Here the CDR3 DNA reads TGTGCCAGCAGCTCATACAGGGGCAGCGCCACTGAAGCTTTCTTT.